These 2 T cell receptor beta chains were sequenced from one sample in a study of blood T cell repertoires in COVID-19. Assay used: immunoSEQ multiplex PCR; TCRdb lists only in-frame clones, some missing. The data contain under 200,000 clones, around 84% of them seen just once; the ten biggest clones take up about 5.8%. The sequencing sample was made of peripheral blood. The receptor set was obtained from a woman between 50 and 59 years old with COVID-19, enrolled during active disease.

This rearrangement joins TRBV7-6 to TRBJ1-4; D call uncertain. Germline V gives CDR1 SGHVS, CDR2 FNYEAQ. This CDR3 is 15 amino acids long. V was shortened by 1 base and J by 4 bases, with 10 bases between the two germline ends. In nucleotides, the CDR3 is TGTGCCAGCAGCTTAGAGCGGAGTTTTAATGAAAAACTGTTTTTT. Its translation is CASSLERSFNEKLFF.

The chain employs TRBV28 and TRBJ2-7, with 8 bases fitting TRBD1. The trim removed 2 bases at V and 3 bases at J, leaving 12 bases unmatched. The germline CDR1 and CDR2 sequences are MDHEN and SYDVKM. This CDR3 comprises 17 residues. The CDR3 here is CASSLTSILTGDYEQYF. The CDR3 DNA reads TGTGCCAGCAGTTTAACCTCTATTCTGACAGGGGACTACGAGCAGTACTTC.